This T cell receptor (beta chain) was obtained from a study of OX40 agonist ivuxolimab in advanced cancers. Study information: Ivuxolimab was administered intravenously to patients at 0.01 to 10 mg/kg every 2 weeks. Participants, 82.7% male, averaged 60 years of age, ranging from roughly 20 to 79.

Study outcomes and limitations: The specificity for antigen of the expanded peripheral T cells was not determined.

If patients had autoimmune disease history or systemic immunosuppression, they were excluded. Details on this clone: Its antigen remains unknown. The sample carries other DNA sequences with the same CDR3.

The method was immunoSEQ multiplex PCR; TCRdb's version includes in-frame clones alone and lacks a portion of them. The sample has 50,000 or so clones, around nine tenths seen once. Material: CD4+ or CD8+ T cells sorted from blood, obtained in a trial of the OX40 agonist ivuxolimab. This TCR was recovered from an adult with an advanced solid tumor such as melanoma, head and neck, liver or kidney cancer.

CDR3 loop: CASSLAGYGYTF. As DNA, the CDR3 is TGTGCCAGCAGCTTAGCAGGGTATGGCTACACCTTC. The gene calls are TRBV7-9 and TRBJ1-2; D is unresolved. Germline CDR1 and CDR2: SEHNR and FQNEAQ (reference sequence). The germline V and J ends were trimmed by 0 bases and 5 bases, with 4 bases remaining between them. CDR3 size: 12 residues.